This T cell receptor (beta chain) was sequenced in a study of blood T cell repertoires in COVID-19. Across the study: COVID-19 samples, acute and convalescent, were from the United States, Italy and Spain. Sample material is recorded as cDNA or gDNA derived from T cells, B-cell-depleted T cells, or PBMCs.

This clone was recorded a few times. As processed by the authors: For nucleated cells, counts were estimated from reference gene primer amplification. Libraries were prepared by immunoSEQ multiplex PCR; TCRdb keeps only in-frame clonotypes and omits some of them. V and J calls and clone size are those listed in that table; D and trimming were worked out from the DNA. The sample has about 86,000 clones, about 85% seen once. Germline V lookup: CDR1 MNHEY, CDR2 SVGAGI. The CDR3 is 15 amino acids. Between the trimmed V and J ends, which lost 0 bases and 5 bases, there was a span of 13 bases. The sample was peripheral blood. The TCR comes from a man between 45 and 60 years old with acute or convalescent COVID-19. The rearrangement uses TRBV6-5 and TRBJ1-2; D is undetermined. The CDR3 DNA reads as TGTGCCAGCAGTTACTCGACGGGTGCGGGATATGGCTACACCTTC. Its translation is CASSYSTGAGYGYTF.